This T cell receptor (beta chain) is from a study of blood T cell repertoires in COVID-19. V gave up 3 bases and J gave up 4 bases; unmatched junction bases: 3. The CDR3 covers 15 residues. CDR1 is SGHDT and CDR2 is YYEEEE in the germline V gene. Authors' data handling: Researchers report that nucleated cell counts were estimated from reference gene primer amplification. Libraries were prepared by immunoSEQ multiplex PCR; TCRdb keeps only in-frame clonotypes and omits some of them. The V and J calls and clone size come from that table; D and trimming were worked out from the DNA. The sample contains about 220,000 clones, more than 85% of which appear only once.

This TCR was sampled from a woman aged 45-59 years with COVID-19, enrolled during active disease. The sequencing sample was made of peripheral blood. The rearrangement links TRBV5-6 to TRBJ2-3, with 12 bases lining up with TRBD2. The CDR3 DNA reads TGTGCCAGCAGCTATGGACTAGCGGGGTCAGATACGCAGTATTTT. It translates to CASSYGLAGSDTQYF.